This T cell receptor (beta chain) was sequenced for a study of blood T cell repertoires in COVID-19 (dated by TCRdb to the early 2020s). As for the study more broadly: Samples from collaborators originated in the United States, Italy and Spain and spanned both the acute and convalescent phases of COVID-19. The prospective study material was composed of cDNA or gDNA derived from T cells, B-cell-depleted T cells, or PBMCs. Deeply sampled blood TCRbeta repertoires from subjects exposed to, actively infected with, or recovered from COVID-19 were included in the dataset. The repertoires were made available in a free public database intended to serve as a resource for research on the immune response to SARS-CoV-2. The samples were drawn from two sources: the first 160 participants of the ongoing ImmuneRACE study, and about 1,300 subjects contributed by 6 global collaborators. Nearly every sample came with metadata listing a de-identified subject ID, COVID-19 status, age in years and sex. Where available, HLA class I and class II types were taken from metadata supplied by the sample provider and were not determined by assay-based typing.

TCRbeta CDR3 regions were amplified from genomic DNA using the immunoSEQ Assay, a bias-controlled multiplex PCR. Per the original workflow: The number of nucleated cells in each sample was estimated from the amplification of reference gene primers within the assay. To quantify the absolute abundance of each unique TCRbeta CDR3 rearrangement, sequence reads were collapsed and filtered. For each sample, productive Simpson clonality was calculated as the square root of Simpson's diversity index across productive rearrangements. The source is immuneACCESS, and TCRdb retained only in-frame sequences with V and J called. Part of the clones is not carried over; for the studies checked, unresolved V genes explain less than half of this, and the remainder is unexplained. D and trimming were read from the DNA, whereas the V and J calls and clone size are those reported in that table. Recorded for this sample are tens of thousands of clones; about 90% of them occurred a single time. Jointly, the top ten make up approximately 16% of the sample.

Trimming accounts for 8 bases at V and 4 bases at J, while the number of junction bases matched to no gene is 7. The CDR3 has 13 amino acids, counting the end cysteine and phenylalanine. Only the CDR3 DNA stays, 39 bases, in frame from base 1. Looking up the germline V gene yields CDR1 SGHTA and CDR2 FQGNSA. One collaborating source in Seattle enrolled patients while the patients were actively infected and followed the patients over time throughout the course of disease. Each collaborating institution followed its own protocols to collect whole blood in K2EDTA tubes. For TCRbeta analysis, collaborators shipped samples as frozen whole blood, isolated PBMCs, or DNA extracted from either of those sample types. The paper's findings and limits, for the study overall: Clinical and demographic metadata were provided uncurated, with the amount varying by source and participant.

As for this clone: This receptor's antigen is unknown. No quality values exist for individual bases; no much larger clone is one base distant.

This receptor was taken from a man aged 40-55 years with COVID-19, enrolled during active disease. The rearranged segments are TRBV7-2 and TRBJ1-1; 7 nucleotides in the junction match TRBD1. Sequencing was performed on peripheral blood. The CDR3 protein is CASGRQGATEAFF. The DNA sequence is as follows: TGTGCCAGCGGTCGACAGGGTGCCACTGAAGCTTTCTTT.